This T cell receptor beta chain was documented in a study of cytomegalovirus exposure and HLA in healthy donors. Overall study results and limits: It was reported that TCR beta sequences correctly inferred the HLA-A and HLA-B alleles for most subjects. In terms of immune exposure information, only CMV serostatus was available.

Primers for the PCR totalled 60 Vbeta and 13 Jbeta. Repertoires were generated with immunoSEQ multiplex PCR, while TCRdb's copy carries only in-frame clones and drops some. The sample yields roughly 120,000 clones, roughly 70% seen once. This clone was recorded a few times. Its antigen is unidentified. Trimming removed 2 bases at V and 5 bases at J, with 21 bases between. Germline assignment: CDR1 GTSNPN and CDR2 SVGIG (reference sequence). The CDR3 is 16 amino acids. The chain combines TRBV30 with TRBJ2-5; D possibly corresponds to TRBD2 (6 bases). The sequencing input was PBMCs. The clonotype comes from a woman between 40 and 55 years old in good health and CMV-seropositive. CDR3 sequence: CAWSTPGLRVVETQYF. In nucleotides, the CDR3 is TGTGCCTGGAGTACCCCGGGACTCCGGGTGGTGGAGACCCAGTACTTC.